The present T cell receptor beta chain was sequenced within a study of post-analysis software for immune sequencing data. The CDR3 length is 12 residues. Germline V gene data show CDR1 as DFQATT and CDR2 as SNEGSKA (reference sequence). Findings of the study overall: Multiple sclerosis patients had significantly lower normalized Chao1 diversity than controls. Patients had higher frequencies than controls of roughly five TRBV segments, including TRBV5-6, TRBV5-1 and TRBV20-1.

Turning to this clonotype: The antigen remains undetermined.

TCR beta cDNA libraries had unique molecular identifiers. TCRdb reprocessed the PCR reads via MiXCR and lists one record per CDR3 protein. The profile shows 430,000 or so distinct CDR3 sequences, approximately 42% of them singletons. Sequences were obtained from blood. The TCR comes from a girl aged 2-10 years with multiple sclerosis. This chain joins TRBV20-1 and TRBJ2-7; 11 bases agree with TRBD2. Here the CDR3 reads CSLAGGTYEQYF. The CDR3 DNA reads as TGCAGCCTAGCGGGGGGCACCTACGAGCAGTACTTC.